These 29 T cell receptor beta chains were sequenced from one sample in a study of blood T cell repertoires in COVID-19. Profiling relied on immunoSEQ multiplex PCR, and the TCRdb table lists in-frame clones only, not all of them. Among more than 200,000 clones listed, 70% to 90% were seen once. The sequenced sample consisted of peripheral blood. These receptors were taken from a woman aged 40-49 years who had recovered from COVID-19.

DNA for the CDR3: TGTGCCAGCAGTGAAGGAGGCGGGAGGGCCTACAATGAGCAGTTCTTC. This codes for CASSEGGGRAYNEQFF. This chain uses TRBV2 with TRBJ2-1, with 9 positions matching TRBD2. Germline-derived CDR1 and CDR2 are SNHLY and FYNNEI. Trimming at V came to 1 base and at J to 2 bases, leaving 3 bases not matched to a gene. The CDR3 length is 16 residues. Filled out from reference TRBV2 and TRBJ2-1, the complete variable domain reads EPEVTQTPSHQVTQMGQEVILRCVPISNHLYFYWYRQILGQKVEFLVSFYNNEISEKSEIFDDQFSVERPDGSNFTLKIRSTKLEDSAMYFCASSEGGGRAYNEQFFGPGTRLTVL.

J is TRBJ2-5 and V is TRBV10-3, with D possibly matching TRBD2 (6 bases). Per germline, CDR1 ENHRY and CDR2 SYGVKD. V was cut by 2 bases and J by 4 bases, with 14 bases left in between. The CDR3 runs to 15 residues. The CDR3 sequence: CAISEAIGEAETQYF. As DNA, the CDR3 is TGTGCCATCAGTGAGGCTATCGGGGAGGCAGAGACCCAGTACTTC.

This clone is a singleton in its sample. The rearrangement links TRBV6-2 or TRBV6-3 to TRBJ2-1; 9 bases align to TRBD2. Germline V gene sequence: CDR1 MNHEY, CDR2 SVGEGT. V dropped 6 bases and J dropped 7; count of bases not matched to a gene: 19. CDR3 length: 18 amino acids. CDR3 DNA: TGTGCCAGCAGCCGACTAGGGGGGATGGCGGGAGGGTCTAATGAGCAGTTCTTC. Amino acids: CASSRLGGMAGGSNEQFF.

The V call is TRBV12-3 or TRBV12-4, the J call TRBJ1-5, with D tentatively TRBD1 (5 bases). V was clipped by 6 bases and J by 9 bases, with 12 bases between them. The CDR3 is made up of 12 amino acids. The CDR3 nucleotides read TGTGCCAGCAGCTCCTCGGGGGGGCCCCAGCATTTT. Its protein is CASSSSGGPQHF.

The V call is TRBV19, the J call TRBJ2-3; D is perhaps TRBD2 (6 bases). The germline V gene has CDR1 LNHDA and CDR2 SQIVND (reference sequence). V was trimmed by 7 bases and J by 6 bases, leaving 17 bases between them. This CDR3 comprises 14 residues. The CDR3: CASTPGRGPDTQYF. The CDR3 DNA follows: TGTGCCAGTACCCCTGGGCGGGGACCCGATACGCAGTATTTT.

V and J are TRBV12-3 or TRBV12-4 and TRBJ1-3; TRBD1 aligns across 7 bases. The trim removed 3 bases at V and 7 bases at J, leaving 3 bases unmatched. CDR3 length: 13 amino acids. CDR3: CASSFVQGNTIYF. The DNA of the CDR3 is TGTGCCAGCAGTTTCGTACAGGGGAACACCATATATTTT.

The gene calls are TRBV11-2 and TRBJ2-1; possible D gene TRBD2, 7 bases. CDR1 is SGHAT and CDR2 is FQNNGV in the germline V gene. Trimming removed 7 bases from V and 5 bases from J, with 18 bases in between. The CDR3 is 15 residues long. The chain's CDR3 is CASTDIVGGHNEQFF. DNA for the CDR3: TGTGCCAGCACCGATATTGTGGGGGGGCACAATGAGCAGTTCTTC.

This clone appeared a single time. This sequence joins TRBV7-2 and TRBJ2-7; D remains unclear. Germline CDR1 reads SGHTA; CDR2 reads FQGNSA. The CDR3 covers 14 residues. Trimming removed 2 bases from V and 2 bases from J, with 10 bases in between. CDR3 in amino acids: CASSLTKNTYEQYF. As DNA, the CDR3 is TGTGCCAGCAGCTTAACGAAAAACACCTACGAGCAGTACTTC. The variable domain in full, completed from reference TRBV7-2 and TRBJ2-7, reads GAGVSQSPSNKVTEKGKDVELRCDPISGHTALYWYRQSLGQGLEFLIYFQGNSAPDKSGLPSDRFSAERTGGSVSTLTIQRTQQEDSAVYLCASSLTKNTYEQYFGPGTRLTVT.

This clone was seen a few times. The gene calls are TRBV6-5 and TRBJ2-7, with 10 nucleotides matching TRBD1. Losses at the gene ends were 8 bases for V and 7 bases for J; bases not matched to a gene: 5. Germline values: CDR1 MNHEY, CDR2 SVGAGI. This CDR3 has 12 amino acids. Here the CDR3 DNA reads TGTGCCAGCGGACAGGGGGTTTGGGAGCAGTACTTC. It codes for CASGQGVWEQYF.

The rearrangement links TRBV20-1 to TRBJ2-7; tentative D call: TRBD2 (6 bases). CDR1 is DFQATT and CDR2 is SNEGSKA in the germline V gene (reference sequence). There are 13 residues in the CDR3. V was cut by 3 bases and J by 4 bases, with 13 bases left in between. CDR3 protein: CSASRRDLYEQYF. CDR3 nucleotide sequence: TGCAGTGCTAGTCGCCGGGACTTGTACGAGCAGTACTTC.

The genes are TRBV28 and TRBJ1-5; 9 positions match TRBD1. Germline values: CDR1 MDHEN, CDR2 SYDVKM. This CDR3 spans 16 amino acids. V gave up 6 bases and J gave up 3 bases; unmatched junction bases: 9. CDR3 DNA: TGTGCCAGCAGCCTTGACGGACAGGGGCACAATCAGCCCCAGCATTTT. This codes for CASSLDGQGHNQPQHF.

V is TRBV5-1 and J is TRBJ1-6; no clear D gene. This CDR3 comprises 15 residues. Per germline, CDR1 SGHRS and CDR2 YFSETQ. V lost 4 bases, J lost 7 bases, and 15 bases lay in between. CDR3 in amino acids: CASSERALGNSPLHF. The CDR3 DNA reads as TGCGCCAGCAGCGAGCGGGCTCTGGGGAATTCACCCCTCCACTTT.

The gene calls are TRBV7-8 and TRBJ1-6; 8 nucleotides agree with TRBD1. Germline CDR1 reads SGHVS; CDR2 reads FQNEAQ. V lost 3 bases to trimming and J lost 0 bases; unmatched junction nucleotides: 1. CDR3 length: 16 amino acids. The CDR3 nucleotides read TGTGCCAGCAGCTTTACAGGGGGCTCCTATAATTCACCCCTCCACTTT. This sequence encodes CASSFTGGSYNSPLHF.

The chain recombines TRBV19 with TRBJ2-1; TRBD2 agrees at 11 bases. Germline V gene data show CDR1 as LNHDA and CDR2 as SQIVND (reference sequence). CDR3 size: 18 residues. The V and J ends lost 5 bases and 12 bases, in that order; junction bases with no gene match: 21. CDR3: CASSGKSTSGSGIEVQFF. In DNA form, the CDR3 reads TGTGCCAGTAGTGGAAAAAGTACTAGCGGGAGTGGGATTGAAGTGCAGTTCTTC.

The rearrangement links TRBV19 to TRBJ2-2; D unclear. This CDR3 has 14 residues. The V end lost 0 bases, the J end lost 4 bases, and 6 bases lay between the germline ends. The germline V gene encodes CDR1 LNHDA and CDR2 SQIVND (reference sequence). The CDR3 sequence is CASSIDRSTGELFF. CDR3 nucleotide sequence: TGTGCCAGTAGTATAGATCGTAGCACCGGGGAGCTGTTTTTT.

V is TRBV5-1 and J is TRBJ2-3, with 7 bases that match TRBD2. Germline-derived CDR1 and CDR2 are SGHRS and YFSETQ. Unmatched junction bases numbered 9, after V lost 0 bases and J lost 5 bases. The CDR3 extends over 16 amino acids. The CDR3 nucleotides read TGCGCCAGCAGCTTGGAGTGGGCGGGAGTCAGAGATACGCAGTATTTT. The encoded protein is CASSLEWAGVRDTQYF.

The chain couples TRBV27 to TRBJ2-1; 7 nucleotides align to TRBD2. The J segment lost 6 bases and the V segment lost 4 bases, leaving 12 bases of the junction unmatched. Germline CDR1 and CDR2: MNHEY and SMNVEV (reference sequence). This CDR3 has 16 amino acids. The CDR3 here is CASSSWGGRLANEQFF. DNA for the CDR3: TGTGCCAGCAGTTCTTGGGGAGGGCGATTAGCCAATGAGCAGTTCTTC.

This rearrangement joins TRBV29-1 to TRBJ2-6; 9 bases fit TRBD2. The CDR3 covers 17 residues. The junction had 8 bases not matched to a gene; V was cut back by 5 bases and J by 0 bases. Germline lookup yields CDR1 SQVTM and CDR2 ANQGSEA. The CDR3, as DNA: TGCAGCGTTCCGACTAGCGGTGGTATCTCTGGGGCCAACGTCCTGACTTTC. Its translation is CSVPTSGGISGANVLTF.

V gene TRBV28 combines with J gene TRBJ1-2; a possible D gene is TRBD1 (5 bases). The CDR3 has 15 amino acids. V gave up 6 bases and J gave up 7 bases, with 21 bases separating them. Germline lookup yields CDR1 MDHEN and CDR2 SYDVKM. The CDR3 protein is CASSYPPGLGGGYTF. The CDR3 nucleotides read TGTGCCAGCAGCTACCCCCCGGGGTTGGGGGGTGGCTACACCTTC.

The chain uses TRBV19 and TRBJ1-2, with 11 bases aligning to TRBD1. The CDR3 has 14 residues. Trimming took 7 bases from V and 8 from J; bases not matched to a gene: 9. CDR1 and CDR2 (germline): LNHDA, SQIVND (reference sequence). CDR3 bases: TGTGCCAGTATCCAAGGACAGGGGGCTTGGGGCTACACCTTC. It encodes CASIQGQGAWGYTF.

The V gene is TRBV6-5, the J gene TRBJ2-1; D is unresolved. The CDR3 runs 16 residues. The V end was cut by 2 bases, the J end by 2 bases, with 13 bases between. The germline V gene has CDR1 MNHEY and CDR2 SVGAGI. The CDR3 here is CASSYNGNFAYNEQFF. The CDR3, as DNA: TGTGCCAGCAGTTACAATGGCAATTTTGCCTACAATGAGCAGTTCTTC.

J is TRBJ1-5 and V is TRBV28, with D possibly matching TRBD1 (6 bases). CDR3 length equals 13 residues. V was trimmed by 7 bases and J by 4 bases, leaving 11 bases between them. Germline assignment: CDR1 MDHEN and CDR2 SYDVKM. The CDR3 DNA sequence: TGTGCCAGCAACACTCAGGGGAATCAGCCCCAGCATTTT. This translates into CASNTQGNQPQHF. Drawing the rest from reference TRBV28 and TRBJ1-5, the complete variable domain is DVKVTQSSRYLVKRTGEKVFLECVQDMDHENMFWYRQDPGLGLRLIYFSYDVKMKEKGDIPEGYSVSREKKERFSLILESASTNQTSMYLCASNTQGNQPQHFGDGTRLSIL.

The chain combines TRBV5-4 with TRBJ2-5, with 7 bases aligning to TRBD1. This CDR3 is 14 amino acids long. Germline V gene lookup returns CDR1 SGHNT and CDR2 YYREEE (reference sequence). V lost 3 bases and J lost 2; bases outside the gene matches: 4. The CDR3 nucleotides read TGTGCCAGCAGCTCGGGGACAGTTCAAGAGACCCAGTACTTC. Translation gives CASSSGTVQETQYF.

The chain links TRBV27 to TRBJ2-3; 10 bases agree with TRBD1. V trimming: 3 bases; J trimming: 3 bases; junction bases outside the gene matches: 3. The CDR3 contains 15 residues. Per germline, CDR1 MNHEY and CDR2 SMNVEV (reference sequence). CDR3 amino acids: CASSFGTGATDTQYF. The CDR3, as DNA: TGTGCCAGCAGTTTCGGGACAGGGGCAACAGATACGCAGTATTTT.

In DNA form, the CDR3 reads TGTGCCACCAGCAGAGATGGCGGGACAGGGAGCGAGCAGTACTTC. It specifies CATSRDGGTGSEQYF. This rearrangement joins TRBV15 to TRBJ2-7; 9 bases match TRBD1. Unmatched junction bases numbered 6, after V lost 0 bases and J lost 6 bases. Germline V gene sequence: CDR1 LNHNV, CDR2 YYDKDF (reference sequence). The CDR3 loop spans 15 amino acids.

The chain links TRBV15 to TRBJ2-1, with 7 bases matching TRBD1. V lost 0 bases, J lost 3 bases, and 8 bases stayed unmatched. The CDR3 spans 17 residues. CDR1 is LNHNV and CDR2 is YYDKDF in the germline V gene (reference sequence). The CDR3 region is CATSRDRPAGGYNEQFF. In DNA form, the CDR3 reads TGTGCCACCAGCAGAGATCGCCCCGCAGGGGGCTACAATGAGCAGTTCTTC.

The J gene is TRBJ2-2, the V gene TRBV5-6; tentatively, D is TRBD1 (5 bases). This CDR3 comprises 13 residues. Germline values: CDR1 SGHDT, CDR2 YYEEEE. Trimming stripped 2 bases from V and 7 bases from J, with 9 bases between. CDR3 protein: CASSFQGLGELFF. The CDR3 region has the DNA TGTGCCAGCAGCTTCCAGGGCCTCGGGGAGCTGTTTTTT.

This clone was seen only once. V and J are TRBV4-3 and TRBJ2-1, with 8 bases lining up with TRBD2. The germline V gene has CDR1 LGHNA and CDR2 YSLEER. The CDR3 loop spans 20 amino acids. Trimming at V came to 4 bases and at J to 5 bases, leaving 22 bases not matched to a gene. DNA for the CDR3: TGCGCCAGCAGCCCCGATCCGACAGGCGGGACTAGAGGGTCCAACAATGAGCAGTTCTTC. Translation gives CASSPDPTGGTRGSNNEQFF.

The chain employs TRBV9 and TRBJ1-6, with D possibly being TRBD1 (6 bases). V was trimmed by 4 bases and J by 10 bases, leaving 12 bases between them. The germline CDR1 and CDR2 sequences are SGDLS and YYNGEE. The CDR3 contains 13 residues. The CDR3 protein is CASSSRDISPLHF. The CDR3 DNA sequence: TGTGCCAGCAGCAGCCGGGACATCTCACCCCTCCACTTT.